This passage covers 28 T cell receptor beta chains from one sample sequenced in a study of shared clonotypes between healthy human individuals (dated by TCRdb to the early 2020s). The receptor library was made with the immunoSEQ multiplex PCR assay. TCRdb mirrors the immuneACCESS table, restricted to in-frame sequences. Some clones are absent from its copies; in checked studies, under half trace to an unresolved V gene, and the reason for the others is unknown. The sample profile shows some 2.1 million clones; about 94% of them were found once. Under 2% of the sample lies in the top ten. CD8 naive samples were CD45RO-negative cells positively selected for CCR7, giving a CD45RA+CCR7+ population that excluded TemRA cells. Source material: naive CD8+ T cells from PBMCs. What the cell subset or site label conveys for this sample: CD45RA+CCR7+. The receptors shown here come from a man aged 18 to 35 in good health. Some clones in this sample may be carry-over from other donors' samples.

The V gene is TRBV28, the J gene TRBJ2-7; D is undetermined. Deletions cut 5 bases from V and 4 bases from J, with 18 bases between. The CDR3 has 15 amino acids. Germline CDR1 MDHEN, CDR2 SYDVKM. The CDR3, as DNA: TGTGCCAGCAGTATCGAGGTGGATGGGGTTTACGAGCAGTACTTC. Its protein is CASSIEVDGVYEQYF.

V and J are TRBV19 and TRBJ1-2; 9 bases line up with TRBD1. Germline V lookup: CDR1 LNHDA, CDR2 SQIVND (reference sequence). The CDR3 length is 13 residues. V trimming: 9 bases; J trimming: 4 bases; junction bases outside the gene matches: 6. CDR3 DNA sequence: TGTGCCAGCTGGACAGGGGAGGCCTATGGCTACACCTTC. It specifies CASWTGEAYGYTF.

The chain carries TRBV5-6 and TRBJ1-2, with TRBD1 identical over 8 bases. This CDR3 comprises 16 residues. Germline V gene data show CDR1 as SGHDT and CDR2 as YYEEEE. The V gene end was trimmed by 4 bases and the J gene end by 4 bases; junction bases not matched to a gene: 12. The CDR3 DNA follows: TGTGCCAGCAGCCCCGACCGGACAGGGACCCTCTATGGCTACACCTTC. Encoded protein: CASSPDRTGTLYGYTF.

The chain has TRBV11-2 and TRBJ2-2; weak D call: TRBD2 (5 bases). Trimming pared 4 bases from V and 0 bases from J, leaving 21 bases between. The CDR3 has 19 amino acids. Germline V CDR1 and CDR2: SGHAT, FQNNGV. CDR3 in amino acids: CASSSRRDSASANTGELFF. The DNA of the CDR3 is TGTGCCAGCAGCTCCCGTCGCGATAGCGCCTCCGCGAACACCGGGGAGCTGTTTTTT.

With respect to this clone: Additional DNA sequences in this sample encode the identical CDR3. The V call is TRBV7-9, the J call TRBJ2-5; D not resolved. V lost 8 bases and J lost 4, with 8 bases in between. CDR3 size: 11 residues. CDR1 SEHNR and CDR2 FQNEAQ come from the germline V gene (reference sequence). The CDR3 DNA reads as TGTGCCAGCTCGAGCCGAGAGACCCAGTACTTC. Translation gives CASSSRETQYF.

The CDR3 sequence: CSVWDRAVREQYF. CDR3 nucleotides: TGCAGCGTTTGGGACAGGGCGGTCCGAGAGCAGTACTTC. V and J are TRBV29-1 and TRBJ2-7, with TRBD1 matching over 9 bases. Per germline, CDR1 SQVTM and CDR2 ANQGSEA. This CDR3 has 13 residues. V trimming: 5 bases; J trimming: 7 bases; junction bases outside the gene matches: 9.

The rearrangement uses TRBV5-1 and TRBJ2-5; the D is unclear. Per the germline V gene, CDR1 is SGHRS and CDR2 is YFSETQ. The CDR3 covers 15 residues. Trimming left V 0 bases short and J 5 bases short, with 14 bases between. DNA of the CDR3: TGCGCCAGCAGCTTGGGCTACACTACCAGGGAGACCCAGTACTTC. As protein: CASSLGYTTRETQYF.

The V and J genes are TRBV25-1 and TRBJ2-1; D possibly uses TRBD1 or TRBD2 (5 bases each). The germline CDR1 and CDR2 sequences are MGHDK and SYGVNS. Trimming stripped 4 bases from V and 8 bases from J, with 15 bases between. This CDR3 is 14 amino acids long. The chain's CDR3 is CASSGNSEGHEQFF. CDR3 sequence (DNA): TGTGCCAGCAGTGGAAATAGCGAGGGGCATGAGCAGTTCTTC.

The rearrangement links TRBV4-1 to TRBJ2-7; 8 bases are a match to TRBD1. Per the germline V gene, CDR1 is MGHRA and CDR2 is YSYEKL. V dropped 3 bases and J dropped 3; count of bases not matched to a gene: 10. The CDR3 runs to 16 residues. CDR3 coding DNA: TGCGCCAGCAGCCAGGCCGGGACAGGCCAAGACTACGAGCAGTACTTC. Its translation is CASSQAGTGQDYEQYF.

The chain employs TRBV11-2 and TRBJ1-2; D is perhaps TRBD1 (5 bases). Germline V gene lookup returns CDR1 SGHAT and CDR2 FQNNGV. There are 15 residues in the CDR3. Trimming pared 5 bases from V and 6 bases from J, leaving 19 bases between. CDR3 nucleotide sequence: TGTGCCAGCAGCCAAAACATCGTCACGGGGGATGGCTACACCTTC. Its translation: CASSQNIVTGDGYTF.

This clone has just one count. The chain uses TRBV7-9 and TRBJ2-1, with a tentative D call TRBD2 (5 bases). V was shortened by 5 bases and J by 5 bases, with 10 bases between the two germline ends. The germline CDR1 and CDR2 sequences are SEHNR and FQNEAQ (reference sequence). The CDR3 is made up of 13 amino acids. CDR3 in DNA: TGTGCCAGCAGCCCCCTACTAGACAATGAGCAGTTCTTC. It is translated as CASSPLLDNEQFF.

In this sample, this clone turned up once. The chain carries TRBV5-1 and TRBJ1-4; D may be TRBD1 (5 bases). With 0 bases removed from V and 6 bases from J, the gap between germline ends came to 12 bases. Germline V CDR1 and CDR2: SGHRS, YFSETQ. This CDR3 region has 15 residues. CDR3 nucleotide sequence: TGCGCCAGCAGCTTGGCCGGGGACTACTATGAAAAACTGTTTTTT. It encodes CASSLAGDYYEKLFF.

The J gene is TRBJ2-2, the V gene TRBV19; 7 bases agree with TRBD1. The CDR3 is made up of 15 amino acids. Germline V gives CDR1 LNHDA, CDR2 SQIVND (reference sequence). V trimming: 5 bases; J trimming: 6 bases; junction bases outside the gene matches: 9. The CDR3 coding sequence is TGTGCCAGTAGTGAGGGTGACAGGGTCCCCGGGGAGCTGTTTTTT. Protein: CASSEGDRVPGELFF.

The rearrangement links TRBV5-6 to TRBJ2-2, with D unresolved. The CDR3 has 13 residues. V shed 3 bases and J shed 4 bases, with 7 bases lying between them. CDR1 SGHDT and CDR2 YYEEEE come from the germline V gene. CDR3 sequence (DNA): TGTGCCAGCAGCTCCAGCCCCACCGGGGAGCTGTTTTTT. Translated, it gives CASSSSPTGELFF.

A remark on this clone: The same CDR3 arises from other DNA sequences in this sample as well. The chain has TRBV28 and TRBJ1-1; D is possibly TRBD1 (5 bases). The V end lost 2 bases, the J end lost 4 bases, and 8 bases lay between the germline ends. Germline assignment: CDR1 MDHEN and CDR2 SYDVKM. This CDR3 comprises 13 residues. The CDR3 loop reads CASSLGRGTEAFF. The CDR3 nucleotides read TGTGCCAGCAGTTTAGGGAGGGGCACTGAAGCTTTCTTT.

This chain uses TRBV10-3 with TRBJ2-7, with D uncertain. V was shortened by 0 bases and J by 3 bases, with 9 bases between the two germline ends. Per germline, CDR1 ENHRY and CDR2 SYGVKD. The CDR3 is 14 residues long. CDR3 bases: TGTGCCATCAGTGAGTCTTCAGGATTCTACGAGCAGTACTTC. Protein product: CAISESSGFYEQYF.

V gene TRBV28 combines with J gene TRBJ2-7; D not resolved. V shed 5 bases and J shed 4 bases, with 24 bases lying between them. Germline assignment: CDR1 MDHEN and CDR2 SYDVKM. CDR3 size: 17 residues. Here the CDR3 reads CASSRAYPTGPAYEQYF. CDR3 sequence (DNA): TGTGCCAGCAGTCGGGCTTATCCAACCGGGCCAGCGTACGAGCAGTACTTC.

This chain joins TRBV27 and TRBJ2-3; the D is unclear. Germline values: CDR1 MNHEY, CDR2 SMNVEV (reference sequence). Trimming stripped 8 bases from V and 5 bases from J, with 8 bases between. This CDR3 has 11 amino acids. The CDR3 here is CASRWGDTQYF. The DNA for the CDR3 is TGTGCCAGCCGGTGGGGAGATACGCAGTATTTT.

V gene TRBV4-3 combines with J gene TRBJ2-1; 11 nucleotides line up with TRBD2. After removal of 1 base from V and 7 bases from J, the junction contained 3 bases not matched to a gene. In germline, CDR1 is LGHNA, CDR2 YSLEER. The CDR3 runs to 15 residues. In DNA, the CDR3 is TGCGCCAGCAGCCAAGGTAGCGGGAGGGAGAATGAGCAGTTCTTC. Translating it yields CASSQGSGRENEQFF.

The J gene is TRBJ2-7, the V gene TRBV9, with D unresolved. Trimming stripped 5 bases from V and 5 bases from J, with 8 bases between. Looked up from germline, CDR1 is SGDLS and CDR2 is YYNGEE. CDR3 length equals 11 residues. CDR3 loop: CASSGSDEQYF. Here the CDR3 DNA reads TGTGCCAGCAGTGGCAGCGACGAGCAGTACTTC.

The chain couples TRBV28 to TRBJ1-1; no clear D gene. The CDR3 has 14 residues. The germline V gene encodes CDR1 MDHEN and CDR2 SYDVKM. Trimming shortened V by 4 bases and J by 4 bases, and 13 bases separated the two germline ends. CDR3 protein: CASSYSLRGTEAFF. The CDR3 nucleotides are TGTGCCAGCAGTTACTCCCTTCGGGGCACTGAAGCTTTCTTT.

The chain carries TRBV7-9 and TRBJ2-3; 10 bases are a match to TRBD1. The germline V gene encodes CDR1 SEHNR and CDR2 FQNEAQ (reference sequence). The CDR3 has 16 residues. V shed 5 bases, J shed 3 bases, and the junction held 8 bases outside the gene matches. CDR3 DNA sequence: TGTGCCAGCAGCGGAGGGACAGGGGTTAGGACAGATACGCAGTATTTT. This translates into CASSGGTGVRTDTQYF.

This rearrangement joins TRBV9 to TRBJ2-1; maybe TRBD2 (5 bases). Germline V gene lookup returns CDR1 SGDLS and CDR2 YYNGEE. Trimming removed 0 bases at V and 10 bases at J, with 8 bases between. CDR3 size: 12 residues. CDR3 amino acids: CASSVGETEQFF. CDR3 DNA sequence: TGTGCCAGCAGCGTAGGGGAGACAGAGCAGTTCTTC.

This chain links TRBV7-9 with TRBJ2-3; 9 bases are a match to TRBD2. The V segment lost 2 bases and the J segment 4 bases; nucleotides outside the gene matches: 7. CDR1 is SEHNR and CDR2 is FQNEAQ in the germline V gene (reference sequence). This CDR3 spans 16 amino acids. The CDR3 here is CASSLTKAGGSDTQYF. In DNA form, the CDR3 reads TGTGCCAGCAGCTTAACGAAAGCGGGAGGTTCAGATACGCAGTATTTT.

The table lists this clone with a few counts. CDR3 nucleotides: TGTGCCAGCCAAACGGCAGGGTATGAAGCTTTCTTT. Encoded protein: CASQTAGYEAFF. The chain carries TRBV19 and TRBJ1-1; tentatively, D is TRBD1 (5 bases). The CDR3 spans 12 residues. Germline V gene sequence: CDR1 LNHDA, CDR2 SQIVND (reference sequence). The V end was cut by 9 bases, the J end by 7 bases, with 15 bases between.

This chain connects TRBV7-2 to TRBJ2-1; perhaps D is TRBD1 or TRBD2 (5 bases each). Trimming cost V 5 bases and J 7 bases, with 21 bases left between them. Per germline, CDR1 SGHTA and CDR2 FQGNSA. The CDR3 extends over 16 amino acids. The CDR3 DNA reads as TGTGCCAGCAGCCCACGATCCCCTAGGGGAGCAAATGAGCAGTTCTTC. It encodes CASSPRSPRGANEQFF.

The gene calls are TRBV30 and TRBJ1-6; D gene uncertain. V lost 2 bases to trimming and J lost 7 bases, with 15 bases between them. CDR1 is GTSNPN and CDR2 is SVGIG in the germline V gene (reference sequence). The CDR3 has 15 residues. Here the CDR3 reads CAWSWGLEINSPLHF. The CDR3 bases are TGTGCCTGGAGTTGGGGTTTGGAGATAAATTCACCCCTCCACTTT.

This clone occurred once. This sequence joins TRBV19 and TRBJ1-4, with TRBD1 identical over 10 bases. The CDR3 runs 13 residues. The V segment lost 7 bases and the J segment 7 bases; nucleotides outside the gene matches: 3. Germline CDR1 and CDR2: LNHDA and SQIVND (reference sequence). Here the CDR3 reads CASKGQGFEKLFF. Written as DNA, the CDR3 is TGTGCCAGTAAGGGACAGGGGTTTGAAAAACTGTTTTTT.